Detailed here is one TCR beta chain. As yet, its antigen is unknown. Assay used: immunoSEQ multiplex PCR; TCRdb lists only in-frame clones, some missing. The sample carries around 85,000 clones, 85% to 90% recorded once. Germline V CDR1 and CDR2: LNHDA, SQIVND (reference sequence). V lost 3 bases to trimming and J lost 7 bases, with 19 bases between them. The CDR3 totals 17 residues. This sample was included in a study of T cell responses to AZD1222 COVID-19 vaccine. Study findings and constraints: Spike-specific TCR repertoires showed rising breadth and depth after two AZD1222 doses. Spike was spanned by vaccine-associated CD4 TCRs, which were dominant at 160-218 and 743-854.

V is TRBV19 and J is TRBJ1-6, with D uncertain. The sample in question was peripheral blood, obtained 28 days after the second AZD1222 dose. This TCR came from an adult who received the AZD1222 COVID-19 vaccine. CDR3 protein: CASSISTAKRPNSPLHF. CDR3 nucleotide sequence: TGTGCCAGTAGTATCTCTACAGCCAAAAGGCCCAATTCACCCCTCCACTTT.